This T cell receptor (beta chain) was profiled in a study of post-analysis software for immune sequencing data (dated by TCRdb to between 2014 and 2017). Study-level background: Disease courses on record covered relapsing-remitting, secondary progressive and progressive-relapsing multiple sclerosis, though some patients had no subtype annotation. Patient repertoires were compared against roughly 11 previously published healthy control repertoires from donors aged about 6 to 27 years. A subset of samples was prepared in parallel using single-end sample barcoding, then pooled and co-amplified after Illumina adapter ligation. Points the paper makes about the study in general: Significantly higher frequencies in patients than in controls were found for five TRBV segments, including TRBV5-6, TRBV5-1 and TRBV20-1. Multiple sclerosis patients had significantly lower normalized Chao1 diversity than controls, a result that suggests substantial peripheral T-cell clonal expansion. The control group was slightly older than the multiple sclerosis patient group. Strong co-clustering of samples prepared in the same batch was shown by direct clustering with F measure, prompting a batch-effect correction.

Library prep was done by PCR. Sequenced using an Illumina HiSeq 2500. To reduce PCR and sequencing biases, unique molecular identifiers were built into the TCR beta cDNA libraries. Roughly 500,000 cDNA molecules were obtained per 1 to 10 million input T cells, so each molecule approximated one T cell. The same protocol used for the earlier healthy control dataset was applied to prepare and sequence the patient libraries. Samples belonging to the same batch were prepared together, multiplexed and sequenced on a shared HiSeq lane. In the source study's methods: Raw barcoded reads were processed with MIGEC, and single-read molecular identifier groups were discarded before consensus assembly and CDR3 extraction. VDJtools was used for post-analysis of the clonotype tables, with diversity normalized by down-sampling every dataset to the smallest sample size. Repertoire overlap clustering matched CDR3 amino acid but not nucleotide sequences to correct batch-related cross-sample contamination. TCRdb trimmed the raw reads at Q25, called clones with MiXCR and kept productive beta chains. Here each entry gathers all rows of one CDR3 protein and keeps the most common genes and DNA. TCRdb's processing, not the authors' own work, is the source of the V and J calls. The sample has around 770,000 distinct CDR3 sequences on record, 46% of them singletons. 4.9% of the sample rests with the top ten.

The germline V gene (reference sequence) sets CDR1 to DFQATT and CDR2 to SNEGSKA. The CDR3 measures 12 amino acids from cysteine to phenylalanine. Kept here is only the CDR3 DNA, which spans 36 bases and is read in frame from base 1. Between the V and J ends, shortened by 6 bases and 0 bases respectively, the junction contains 6 bases. To demonstrate the VDJtools post-analysis software, TCR beta repertoires were profiled from the peripheral blood of more than ten young patients with multiple sclerosis. The multiple sclerosis patients were children and adolescents between roughly 6 and 16 years of age. There are many counts of this clonotype. This receptor's antigen is unknown. Per-base qualities were not stored, and no clone one base away is much larger.

This clonotype originated in a girl aged 5-17 years with multiple sclerosis. Specimen: blood. This chain is built from TRBV20-1 and TRBJ2-1; no D segment can be confidently identified. Here the CDR3 is given as CSARPSYNEQFF. In nucleotides, the sequence is TGCAGTGCCCGCCCCTCCTACAATGAGCAGTTCTTC.